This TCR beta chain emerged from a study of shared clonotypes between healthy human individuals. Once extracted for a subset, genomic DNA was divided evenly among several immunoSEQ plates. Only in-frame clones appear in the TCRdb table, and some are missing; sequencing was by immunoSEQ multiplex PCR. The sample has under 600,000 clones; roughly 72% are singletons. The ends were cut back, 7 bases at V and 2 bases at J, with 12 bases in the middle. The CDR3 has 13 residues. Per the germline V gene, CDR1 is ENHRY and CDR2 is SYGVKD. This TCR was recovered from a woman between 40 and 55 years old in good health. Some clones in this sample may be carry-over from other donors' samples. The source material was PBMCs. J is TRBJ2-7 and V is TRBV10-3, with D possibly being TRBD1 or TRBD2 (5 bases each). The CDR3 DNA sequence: TGTGCCATCAATCCGGGGCCTACCTACGAGCAGTACTTC. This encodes CAINPGPTYEQYF.